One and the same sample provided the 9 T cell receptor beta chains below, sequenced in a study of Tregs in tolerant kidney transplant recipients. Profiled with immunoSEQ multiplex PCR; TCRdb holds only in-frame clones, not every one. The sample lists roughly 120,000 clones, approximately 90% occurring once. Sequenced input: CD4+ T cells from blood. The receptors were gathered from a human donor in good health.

The CDR3 sequence: CASSLELAVRPYEQYF. CDR3 nucleotide sequence: TGTGCCAGCAGCTTAGAGTTGGCGGTTAGGCCCTACGAGCAGTACTTC. This sequence joins TRBV5-5 and TRBJ2-7; no clear D gene. Germline assignment: CDR1 SGHKS and CDR2 YYEKEE (reference sequence). With 2 bases removed from V and 2 bases from J, the gap between germline ends came to 17 bases. The CDR3 spans 16 residues. Full variable domain (remainder filled in from reference TRBV5-5 and TRBJ2-7): DAGVTQSPTHLIKTRGQQVTLRCSPISGHKSVSWYQQVLGQGPQFIFQYYEKEERGRGNFPDRFSARQFPNYSSELNVNALLLGDSALYLCASSLELAVRPYEQYFGPGTRLTVT.

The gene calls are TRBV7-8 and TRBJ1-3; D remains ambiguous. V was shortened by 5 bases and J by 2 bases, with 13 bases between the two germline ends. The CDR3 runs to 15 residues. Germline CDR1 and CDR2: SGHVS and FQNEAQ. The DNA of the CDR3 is TGTGCCAGCAGCCCCTTACGGATGGCTGGAAACACCATATATTTT. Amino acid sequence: CASSPLRMAGNTIYF.

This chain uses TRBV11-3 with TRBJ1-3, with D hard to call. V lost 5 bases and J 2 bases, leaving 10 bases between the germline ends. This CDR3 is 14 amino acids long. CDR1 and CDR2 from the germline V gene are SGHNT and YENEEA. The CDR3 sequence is CASSPDGTGNTIYF. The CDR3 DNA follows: TGTGCCAGCAGCCCAGACGGTACTGGAAACACCATATATTTT.

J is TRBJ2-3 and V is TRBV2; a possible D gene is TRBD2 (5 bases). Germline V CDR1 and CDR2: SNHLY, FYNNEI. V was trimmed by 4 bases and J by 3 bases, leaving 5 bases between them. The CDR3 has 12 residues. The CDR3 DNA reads TGTGCCAGCAGTGCGGGGACAGATACGCAGTATTTT. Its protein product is CASSAGTDTQYF.

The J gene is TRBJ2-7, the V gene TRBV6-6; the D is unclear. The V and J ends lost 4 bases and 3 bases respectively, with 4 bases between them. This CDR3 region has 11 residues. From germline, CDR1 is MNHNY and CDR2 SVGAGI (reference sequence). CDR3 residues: CASSFSYEQYF. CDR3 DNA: TGTGCCAGCAGTTTCAGCTACGAGCAGTACTTC.

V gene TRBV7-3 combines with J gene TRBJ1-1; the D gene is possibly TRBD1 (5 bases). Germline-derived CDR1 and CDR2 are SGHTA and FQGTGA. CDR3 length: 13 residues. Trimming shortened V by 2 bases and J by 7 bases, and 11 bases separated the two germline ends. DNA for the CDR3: TGTGCCAGCAGCTTAGGGGGGTTTGGTGAAGCTTTCTTT. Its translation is CASSLGGFGEAFF.

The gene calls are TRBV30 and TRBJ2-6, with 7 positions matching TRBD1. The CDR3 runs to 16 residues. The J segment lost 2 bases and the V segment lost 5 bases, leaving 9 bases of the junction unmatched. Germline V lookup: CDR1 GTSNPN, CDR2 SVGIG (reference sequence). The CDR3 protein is CAWDPTGAAGANVLTF. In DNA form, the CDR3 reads TGTGCCTGGGACCCAACAGGGGCCGCTGGGGCCAACGTCCTGACTTTC.

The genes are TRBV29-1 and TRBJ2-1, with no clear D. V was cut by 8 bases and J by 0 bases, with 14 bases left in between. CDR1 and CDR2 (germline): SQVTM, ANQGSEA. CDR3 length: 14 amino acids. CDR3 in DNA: TGCAGCCATAGAGGCACAAGCTCCTACAATGAGCAGTTCTTC. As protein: CSHRGTSSYNEQFF.

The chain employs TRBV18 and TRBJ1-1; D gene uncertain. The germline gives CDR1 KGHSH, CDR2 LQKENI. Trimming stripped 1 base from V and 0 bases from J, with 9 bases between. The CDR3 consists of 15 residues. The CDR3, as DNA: TGTGCCAGCTCACCACAGGGTCCAATGAACACTGAAGCTTTCTTT. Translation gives CASSPQGPMNTEAFF.